Listed below are T cell receptor beta chains from one sample, sequenced in a study of CD8+CD57+ T cells in acquired aplastic anemia. Each CDR3 protein gets one entry after TCRdb re-called the reads with MiXCR. The table shows some 200,000 distinct CDR3 sequences, with around half occurring only once. The sequenced sample consisted of sorted CD4+, CD8+, or CD8+CD57+ T cells (not recorded which) from PBMCs. Receptors originate from a human donor with aplastic anemia. Each CDR3 is given with its conserved first and last residue. The D gene is left open where the match is weak. Where a row states a size, it is once, few, many or the class of an expanded clone; other rows omit it.

j_gene	d_gene	v_gene	abundance	CDR3nt	CDR3aa
TRBJ2-1	TRBD2	TRBV2	NA	TGTGCCAGCAGTGGGGGGGGGGGTGGGGAGCAGTTCTTC	CASSGGGGGEQFF
TRBJ2-7	NA	TRBV3-1	NA	TGTTCCAGCAGCCACCCTGGACTGGGTTTGACTTGGGAGCAGTACTTC	CSSSHPGLGLTWEQYF
TRBJ2-2	NA	TRBV5-4	NA	TGTGCCAGCAGCCCCGGGACTCTGAACACCGGGGAGCTGTTTTTT	CASSPGTLNTGELFF
TRBJ1-2	NA	TRBV19	NA	TGTGCCAGTAACCCTGGGGGTCATGGCTACACCTTC	CASNPGGHGYTF
TRBJ2-1	NA	TRBV5-1	NA	TGCGCCAGCAGCTTGAGAGGGCGAGGGATAGCCTACAATGAGCAGTTCTTC	CASSLRGRGIAYNEQFF
TRBJ1-5	NA	TRBV6-2/TRBV6-3	once	TGTGCCAGCAGCCAAATACAGGCGGGCAAGCCCCAGCATTTT	CASSQIQAGKPQHF
TRBJ2-3	NA	TRBV6-1	NA	TGTGCCAGCCTTTTAAGGCCCAGGGGTTTGCCAGATACGCAGTATTTT	CASLLRPRGLPDTQYF
TRBJ2-7	NA	TRBV20-1	NA	TGCAGTGCTAGAGGCGGACATTCGGGCGAGCAGTACTTC	CSARGGHSGEQYF
TRBJ1-2	NA	TRBV12-3/TRBV12-4	many	TGTGCCAGCAGTTCCCGGCAGGGGCCCAACTATGGCTACACCTTC	CASSSRQGPNYGYTF
TRBJ2-7	NA	TRBV20-1	NA	TGCAGTGCTAGCCAGGACCCCACCTACGAGCAGTACTTC	CSASQDPTYEQYF